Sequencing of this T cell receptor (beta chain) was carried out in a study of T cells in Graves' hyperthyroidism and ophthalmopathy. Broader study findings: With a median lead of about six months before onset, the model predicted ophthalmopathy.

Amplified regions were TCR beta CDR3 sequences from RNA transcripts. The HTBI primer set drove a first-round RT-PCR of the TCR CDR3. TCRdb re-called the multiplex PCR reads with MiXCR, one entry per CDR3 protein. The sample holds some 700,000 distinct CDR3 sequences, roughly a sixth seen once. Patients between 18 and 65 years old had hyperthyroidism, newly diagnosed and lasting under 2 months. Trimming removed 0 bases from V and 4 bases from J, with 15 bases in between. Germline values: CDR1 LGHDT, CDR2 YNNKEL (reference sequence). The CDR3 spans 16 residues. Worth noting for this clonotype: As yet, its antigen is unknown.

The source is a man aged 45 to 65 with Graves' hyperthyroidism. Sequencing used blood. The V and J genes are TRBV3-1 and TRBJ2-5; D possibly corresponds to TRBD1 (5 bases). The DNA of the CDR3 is TGTGCCAGCAGCCAAGACCCAGGGTCGCCACGAGAGACCCAGTACTTC. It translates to CASSQDPGSPRETQYF.